The entry below describes one TCR beta chain. This CDR3 has 16 residues. The V gene's germline CDR1 is LGHNA and CDR2 YSLEER. V lost 5 bases and J lost 7; bases outside the gene matches: 8. Clones were sequenced by immunoSEQ multiplex PCR, and TCRdb holds only the in-frame ones, with some missing. Altogether some 250,000 clones are present, more than 85% being singletons, with the ten largest covering roughly 8.6%. These data come from a study of blood T cell repertoires in COVID-19. Whole-study context: Sample material is recorded as cDNA or gDNA derived from T cells, B-cell-depleted T cells, or PBMCs.

The sequencing input was PBMCs or T cells enriched from blood (not recorded which). The chain uses TRBV4-3 and TRBJ2-2; 12 nucleotides match TRBD2. The TCR was taken from a man in his forties who had recovered from COVID-19. CDR3 DNA: TGCGCCAGCAGCGATTCTAGCGGGAGGGCCCTCGGGGAGCTGTTTTTT. This encodes CASSDSSGRALGELFF.